Sequencing of this TCR beta chain was carried out in a study of control samples from healthy donors and cancer patients. The CDR3 has 12 amino acids. Between the trimmed V and J ends, which lost 2 bases and 6 bases, there was a span of 5 bases. CDR1 is MDHEN and CDR2 is SYDVKM in the germline V gene. This table comes from immunoSEQ multiplex PCR, and its TCRdb copy is limited to in-frame clones, with some not included. The sample yields about 160,000 clones, roughly 89% seen once. The clonotype comes from a young man in good health. Material: blood. The chain joins TRBV28 to TRBJ2-4, with TRBD1 as a possible D gene (5 bases). The CDR3 is CASSLQGNIQYF. CDR3 sequence (DNA): TGTGCCAGCAGTTTACAGGGAAACATTCAGTACTTC.